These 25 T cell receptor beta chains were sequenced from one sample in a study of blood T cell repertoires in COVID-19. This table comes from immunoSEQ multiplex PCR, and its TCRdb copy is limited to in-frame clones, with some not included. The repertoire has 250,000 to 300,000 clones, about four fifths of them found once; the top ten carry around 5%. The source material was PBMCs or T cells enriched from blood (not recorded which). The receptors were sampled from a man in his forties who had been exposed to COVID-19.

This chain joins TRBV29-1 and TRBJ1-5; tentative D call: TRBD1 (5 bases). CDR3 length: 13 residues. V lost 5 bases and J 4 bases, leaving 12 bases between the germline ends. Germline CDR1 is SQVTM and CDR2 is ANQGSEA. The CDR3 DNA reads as TGCAGCGTTTCACCAGGGCCGAATCAGCCCCAGCATTTT. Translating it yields CSVSPGPNQPQHF.

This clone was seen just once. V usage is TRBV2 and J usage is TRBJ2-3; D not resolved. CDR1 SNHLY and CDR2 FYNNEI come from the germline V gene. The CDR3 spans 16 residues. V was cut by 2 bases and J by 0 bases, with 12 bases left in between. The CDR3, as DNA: TGTGCCAGCAGTGAATTAGGCGGCTCTAGCACAGATACGCAGTATTTT. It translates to CASSELGGSSTDTQYF.

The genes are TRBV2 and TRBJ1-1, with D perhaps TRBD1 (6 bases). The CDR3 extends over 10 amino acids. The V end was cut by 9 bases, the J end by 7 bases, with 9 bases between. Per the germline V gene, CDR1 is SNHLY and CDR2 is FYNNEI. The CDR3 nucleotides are TGTGCCAGACAGGGTGATGAAGCTTTCTTT. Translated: CARQGDEAFF. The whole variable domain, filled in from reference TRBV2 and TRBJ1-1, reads EPEVTQTPSHQVTQMGQEVILRCVPISNHLYFYWYRQILGQKVEFLVSFYNNEISEKSEIFDDQFSVERPDGSNFTLKIRSTKLEDSAMYFCARQGDEAFFGQGTRLTVV.

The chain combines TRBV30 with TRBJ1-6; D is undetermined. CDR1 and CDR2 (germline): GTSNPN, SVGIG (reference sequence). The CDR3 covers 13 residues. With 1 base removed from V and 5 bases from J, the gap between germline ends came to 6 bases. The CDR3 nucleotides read TGTGCCTGGAGTGCACAGAATAATTCACCCCTCCACTTT. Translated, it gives CAWSAQNNSPLHF.

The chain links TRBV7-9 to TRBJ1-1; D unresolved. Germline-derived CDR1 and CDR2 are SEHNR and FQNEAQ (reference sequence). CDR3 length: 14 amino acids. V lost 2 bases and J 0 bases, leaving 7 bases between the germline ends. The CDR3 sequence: CASSLTEMNTEAFF. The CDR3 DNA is TGTGCCAGCAGCTTAACAGAGATGAACACTGAAGCTTTCTTT.

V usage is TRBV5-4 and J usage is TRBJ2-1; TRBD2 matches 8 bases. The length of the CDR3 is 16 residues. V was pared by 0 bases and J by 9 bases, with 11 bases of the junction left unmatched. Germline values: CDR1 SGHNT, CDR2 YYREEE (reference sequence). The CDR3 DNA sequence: TGTGCCAGCAGCTTGGGAGGTTTGAGCGGGGGCGGTGAGCAGTTCTTC. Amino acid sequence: CASSLGGLSGGGEQFF.

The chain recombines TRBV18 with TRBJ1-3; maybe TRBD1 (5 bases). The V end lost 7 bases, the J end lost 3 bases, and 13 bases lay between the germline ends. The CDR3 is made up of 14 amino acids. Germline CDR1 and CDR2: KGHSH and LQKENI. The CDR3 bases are TGTGCCAGCTTGGCAGGGTATGATGGAAACACCATATATTTT. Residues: CASLAGYDGNTIYF.

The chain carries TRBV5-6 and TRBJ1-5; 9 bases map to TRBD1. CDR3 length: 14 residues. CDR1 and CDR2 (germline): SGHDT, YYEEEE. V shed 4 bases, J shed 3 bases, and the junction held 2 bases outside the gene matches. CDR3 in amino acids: CASSGTGTNQPQHF. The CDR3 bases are TGTGCCAGCAGCGGGACAGGGACCAATCAGCCCCAGCATTTT.

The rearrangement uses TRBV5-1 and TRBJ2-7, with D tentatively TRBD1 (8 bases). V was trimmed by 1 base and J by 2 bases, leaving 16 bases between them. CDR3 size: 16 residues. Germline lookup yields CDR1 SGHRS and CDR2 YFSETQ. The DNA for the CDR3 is TGCGCCAGCAGCTTGCTCGGGGGGACAGGCACCTACGAGCAGTACTTC. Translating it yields CASSLLGGTGTYEQYF.

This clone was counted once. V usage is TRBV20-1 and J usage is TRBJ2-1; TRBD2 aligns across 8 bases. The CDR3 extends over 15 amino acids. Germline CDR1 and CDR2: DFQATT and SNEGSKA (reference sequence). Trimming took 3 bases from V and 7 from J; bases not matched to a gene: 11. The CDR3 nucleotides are TGCAGTGCTAGTAGGTTCGCGGGAGGAAGGAATGAGCAGTTCTTC. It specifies CSASRFAGGRNEQFF.

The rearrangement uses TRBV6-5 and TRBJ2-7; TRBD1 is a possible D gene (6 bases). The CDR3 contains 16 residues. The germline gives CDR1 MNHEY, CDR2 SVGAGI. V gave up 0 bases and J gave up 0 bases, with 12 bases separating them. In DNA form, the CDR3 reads TGTGCCAGCAGTTACTCGTCCAGGGGTCACTCCTACGAGCAGTACTTC. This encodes CASSYSSRGHSYEQYF.

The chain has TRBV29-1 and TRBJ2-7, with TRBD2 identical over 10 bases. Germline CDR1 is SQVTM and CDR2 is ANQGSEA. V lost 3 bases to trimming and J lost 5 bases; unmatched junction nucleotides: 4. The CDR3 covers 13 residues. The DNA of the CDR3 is TGCAGCGTTGAGGAGCGGGAGGGACACGAGCAGTACTTC. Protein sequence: CSVEEREGHEQYF.

This CDR3 is CASSQGSGLLKNIQYF. Here the CDR3 DNA reads TGTGCCAGCAGCCAAGGTTCTGGACTTTTAAAAAACATTCAGTACTTC. The genes are TRBV3-1 (or the pseudogene TRBV3-2) and TRBJ2-4, with a possible D match to TRBD2 (5 bases). Looked up from germline, CDR1 is LGHDT and CDR2 is YNNKEL (reference sequence). Trimming cost V 1 base and J 4 bases, with 14 bases left between them. CDR3 length equals 16 residues.

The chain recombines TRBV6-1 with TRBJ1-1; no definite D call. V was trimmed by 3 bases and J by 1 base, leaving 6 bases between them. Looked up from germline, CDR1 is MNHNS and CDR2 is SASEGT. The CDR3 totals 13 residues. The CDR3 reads CASSETRNTEAFF. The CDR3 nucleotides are TGTGCCAGCAGTGAGACAAGGAACACTGAAGCTTTCTTT.

The CDR3 spells CASSLELPRGLFF. In DNA, the CDR3 is TGTGCCAGCAGCTTAGAACTCCCCAGGGGGCTGTTTTTT. The genes are TRBV7-2 and TRBJ2-2; a weak D match, TRBD1 (6 bases). V was trimmed by 1 base and J by 13 bases, leaving 13 bases between them. CDR1 SGHTA and CDR2 FQGNSA come from the germline V gene. CDR3 length equals 13 residues.

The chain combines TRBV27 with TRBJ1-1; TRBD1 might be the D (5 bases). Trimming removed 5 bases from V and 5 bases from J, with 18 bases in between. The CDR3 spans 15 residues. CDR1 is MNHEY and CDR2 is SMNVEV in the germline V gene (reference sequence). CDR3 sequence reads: CASSKDRDFSTEAFF. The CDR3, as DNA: TGTGCCAGCAGTAAAGACCGGGACTTCAGTACTGAAGCTTTCTTT.

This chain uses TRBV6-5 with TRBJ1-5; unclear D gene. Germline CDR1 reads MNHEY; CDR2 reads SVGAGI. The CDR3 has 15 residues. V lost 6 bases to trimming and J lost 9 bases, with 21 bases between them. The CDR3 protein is CASSAGSGYPPPQHF. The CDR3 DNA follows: TGTGCCAGCAGCGCGGGGTCGGGGTACCCCCCGCCCCAGCATTTT.

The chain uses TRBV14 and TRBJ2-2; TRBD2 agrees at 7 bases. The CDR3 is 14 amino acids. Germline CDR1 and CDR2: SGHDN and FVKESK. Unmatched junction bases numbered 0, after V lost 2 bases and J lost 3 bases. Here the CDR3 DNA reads TGTGCCAGCAGCCAACTAGCGGACACCGGGGAGCTGTTTTTT. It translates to CASSQLADTGELFF.

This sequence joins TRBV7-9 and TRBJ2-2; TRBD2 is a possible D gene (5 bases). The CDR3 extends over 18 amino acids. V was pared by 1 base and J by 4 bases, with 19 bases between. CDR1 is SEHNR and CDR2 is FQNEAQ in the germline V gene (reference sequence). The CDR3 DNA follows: TGTGCCAGCAGCTTAGAACCCCTACCGCGGGCAAGCACCGGGGAGCTGTTTTTT. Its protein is CASSLEPLPRASTGELFF.

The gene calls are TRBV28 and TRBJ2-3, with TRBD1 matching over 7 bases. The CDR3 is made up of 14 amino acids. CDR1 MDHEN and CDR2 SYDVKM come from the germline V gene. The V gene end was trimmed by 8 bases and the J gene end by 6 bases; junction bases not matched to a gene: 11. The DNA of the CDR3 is TGTGCCAGCCAAACCCCCGGGACAGTTGATACGCAGTATTTT. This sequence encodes CASQTPGTVDTQYF. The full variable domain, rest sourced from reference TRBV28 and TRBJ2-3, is DVKVTQSSRYLVKRTGEKVFLECVQDMDHENMFWYRQDPGLGLRLIYFSYDVKMKEKGDIPEGYSVSREKKERFSLILESASTNQTSMYLCASQTPGTVDTQYFGPGTRLTVL.

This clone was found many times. CDR3: CAWSKLAGAGELFF. CDR3 nucleotides: TGTGCCTGGAGTAAACTAGCGGGAGCCGGGGAGCTGTTTTTT. The chain employs TRBV30 and TRBJ2-2, with TRBD2 identical over 11 bases. Per the germline V gene, CDR1 is GTSNPN and CDR2 is SVGIG (reference sequence). Trimming removed 2 bases from V and 6 bases from J; junction bases left unmatched: 2. This CDR3 comprises 14 residues. The full variable domain, in which reference TRBV30 and TRBJ2-2 provide the parts outside the CDR3, is SQTIHQWPATLVQPVGSPLSLECTVEGTSNPNLYWYRQAAGRGLQLLFYSVGIGQISSEVPQNLSASRPQDRQFILSSKKLLLSDSGFYLCAWSKLAGAGELFFGEGSRLTVL.

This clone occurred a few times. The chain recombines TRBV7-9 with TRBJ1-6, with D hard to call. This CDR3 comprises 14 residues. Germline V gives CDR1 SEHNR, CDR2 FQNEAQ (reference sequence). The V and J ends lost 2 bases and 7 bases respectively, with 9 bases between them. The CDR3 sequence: CASSLPDVNSPLHF. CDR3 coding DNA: TGTGCCAGCAGCTTACCAGATGTAAATTCACCCCTCCACTTT.

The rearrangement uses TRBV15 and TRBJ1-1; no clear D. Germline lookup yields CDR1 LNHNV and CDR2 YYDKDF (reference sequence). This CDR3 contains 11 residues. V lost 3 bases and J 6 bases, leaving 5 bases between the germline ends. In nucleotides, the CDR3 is TGTGCCACCAGCAGGGCGGCTGAAGCTTTCTTT. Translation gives CATSRAAEAFF.

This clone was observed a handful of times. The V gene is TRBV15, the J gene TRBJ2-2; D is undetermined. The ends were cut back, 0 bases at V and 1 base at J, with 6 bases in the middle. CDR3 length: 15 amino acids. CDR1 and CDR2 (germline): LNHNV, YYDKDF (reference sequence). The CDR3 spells CATSRDSVNTGELFF. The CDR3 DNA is TGTGCCACCAGCAGAGATTCAGTGAACACCGGGGAGCTGTTTTTT.

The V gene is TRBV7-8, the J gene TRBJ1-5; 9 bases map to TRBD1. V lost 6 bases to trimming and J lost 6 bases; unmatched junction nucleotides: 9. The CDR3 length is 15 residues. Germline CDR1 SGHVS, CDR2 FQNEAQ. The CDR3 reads CASSHEGQGGQPQHF. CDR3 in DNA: TGTGCCAGCAGTCACGAGGGACAGGGAGGTCAGCCCCAGCATTTT.